The 14 T cell receptor beta chains reported below all come from one sample, sequenced in a study of CD8 T cells in ankylosing spondylitis (dated by TCRdb to the late 2010s). The library relied on 5' RACE. TCRdb shows the sequencer as Illumina HiSeq 2500. TCRdb took the public reads, trimmed them with fastp at Q25, ran MiXCR for clone calling and kept in-frame beta chains. Duplicate CDR3 protein sequences are folded into a single record with the most common DNA and genes. The sample records 100,000 to 150,000 distinct CDR3 sequences, approximately 6.8% of which are singletons. In total, the top ten clones hold 9% to 15% of the sample. Sequenced: blood, either unsorted or a sorted T cell fraction (not recorded which). These receptors were taken from a male donor with ankylosing spondylitis or in good health (not recorded which).

This clonotype turned up a few times. V gene TRBV5-1 combines with J gene TRBJ1-2, with no clear D. The CDR3 runs to 14 residues. Looked up from germline, CDR1 is SGHRS and CDR2 is YFSETQ. Trimming removed 0 bases at V and 2 bases at J, with 8 bases between. This CDR3 is CASSLDHGNYGYTF. As DNA, the CDR3 is TGCGCCAGCAGCTTGGATCACGGAAACTATGGCTACACCTTC.

Many counts were recorded for this clonotype. The chain joins TRBV5-1 to TRBJ2-3; D is possibly TRBD1 (5 bases). CDR1 and CDR2 (germline): SGHRS, YFSETQ. V was pared by 0 bases and J by 0 bases, with 11 bases between. The CDR3 has 16 residues. CDR3 in amino acids: CASSLGQPRSTDTQYF. Here the CDR3 DNA reads TGCGCCAGCAGCTTGGGACAGCCTAGGAGCACAGATACGCAGTATTTT.

Many counts were recorded for this clonotype. V usage is TRBV20-1 and J usage is TRBJ1-5; a possible D gene is TRBD1 (5 bases). V was pared by 3 bases and J by 9 bases, with 12 bases between. The CDR3 totals 12 residues. The germline V gene has CDR1 DFQATT and CDR2 SNEGSKA (reference sequence). DNA for the CDR3: TGCAGTGCTAGTCGGGGCCTCGGGCCCCAGCATTTT. Its protein is CSASRGLGPQHF.

This clonotype was detected ten times or more. The CDR3: CASSLVAGQRTDTQYF. The CDR3 DNA reads as TGTGCCAGCAGCTTAGTGGCGGGGCAAAGGACAGATACGCAGTATTTT. J is TRBJ2-3 and V is TRBV7-2, with D perhaps matching TRBD2 (6 bases). CDR1 and CDR2 (germline): SGHTA, FQGNSA. The CDR3 has 16 residues. The V gene lost 1 base and the J gene lost 3 bases, with 14 bases spanning the gap.

This clonotype was found many times. This chain connects TRBV11-2 to TRBJ2-7, with TRBD1 identical over 8 bases. V shed 2 bases, J shed 0 bases, and the junction held 3 bases outside the gene matches. There are 15 residues in the CDR3. Germline CDR1 reads SGHAT; CDR2 reads FQNNGV. As DNA, the CDR3 is TGTGCCAGCAGCTTAACAGGACAGGGCTCCTACGAGCAGTACTTC. This translates into CASSLTGQGSYEQYF.

This clonotype has ten or more counts. The chain has TRBV5-1 and TRBJ2-5; 9 nucleotides line up with TRBD2. CDR3 length equals 16 residues. Germline CDR1 reads SGHRS; CDR2 reads YFSETQ. With V trimmed by 4 bases and J by 1 base, 8 bases remained unmatched. CDR3 in amino acids: CASSGTSGFVQETQYF. As DNA, the CDR3 is TGCGCCAGCAGCGGAACTAGCGGGTTCGTCCAAGAGACCCAGTACTTC.

This clonotype was recorded many times. The chain is built from TRBV29-1 and TRBJ2-3; 7 bases map to TRBD2. Germline V CDR1 and CDR2: SQVTM, ANQGSEA. The CDR3 has 16 residues. With 6 bases clipped from V and 2 bases from J, the junction kept 14 bases outside the gene matches. CDR3 nucleotide sequence: TGCAGCGTCGCCCTACCGACTAGCAACCCCACAGATACGCAGTATTTT. This translates into CSVALPTSNPTDTQYF.

This clonotype has a count of ten or more. CDR3 sequence (DNA): TGCAGTGCCCTCGGAGAGGGGGAGCTGTTTTTT. Protein product: CSALGEGELFF. The V call is TRBV20-1, the J call TRBJ2-2; D remains ambiguous. CDR3 size: 11 residues. Trimming took off 6 bases at V and 8 bases at J, with 10 bases between the two ends. The germline gives CDR1 DFQATT, CDR2 SNEGSKA (reference sequence).

This clonotype was seen many times. J is TRBJ2-2 and V is TRBV27; D not resolved. V gave up 7 bases and J gave up 5 bases, with 11 bases separating them. Per germline, CDR1 MNHEY and CDR2 SMNVEV (reference sequence). The CDR3 runs to 13 residues. The CDR3 loop reads CASTRWGTGELFF. CDR3 DNA sequence: TGTGCCAGCACCCGGTGGGGAACCGGGGAGCTGTTTTTT.

This clonotype was detected many times. The CDR3 loop reads CSAKHGEDTQYF. For the CDR3, the DNA is TGCAGTGCGAAGCATGGGGAAGATACGCAGTATTTT. The chain links TRBV20-1 to TRBJ2-3; D is undetermined. The V gene's germline CDR1 is DFQATT and CDR2 SNEGSKA (reference sequence). V gave up 6 bases and J gave up 5 bases, with 12 bases separating them. This CDR3 is 12 amino acids long.

This clonotype was observed at least ten times. The rearrangement joins TRBV5-6 to TRBJ1-5, with D maybe TRBD1 (6 bases). The germline V and J ends were trimmed by 4 bases and 6 bases, with 8 bases remaining between them. The CDR3 has 12 amino acids. CDR1 and CDR2 from the germline V gene are SGHDT and YYEEEE. Here the CDR3 reads CASSGRGQPQHF. CDR3 nucleotides: TGTGCCAGCAGCGGCAGGGGTCAGCCCCAGCATTTT.

The chain combines TRBV4-1 with TRBJ1-6; TRBD1 aligns across 8 bases. Germline V CDR1 and CDR2: MGHRA, YSYEKL. The CDR3 contains 20 residues. After removal of 2 bases from V and 1 base from J, the junction contained 13 bases not matched to a gene. In DNA form, the CDR3 reads TGCGCCAGCAGCCAACGGACAGGGAACGTACTCAGGTCCTATAATTCACCCCTCCACTTT. Residues: CASSQRTGNVLRSYNSPLHF.

This clonotype occurred many times. This rearrangement joins TRBV20-1 to TRBJ2-5; D perhaps matches TRBD2 (6 bases). Looked up from germline, CDR1 is DFQATT and CDR2 is SNEGSKA (reference sequence). Trimming left V 6 bases short and J 0 bases short, with 11 bases between. CDR3 size: 13 residues. The CDR3 bases are TGCAGTGCGGGGGGTAGGCACCAAGAGACCCAGTACTTC. This sequence encodes CSAGGRHQETQYF.

This clonotype was counted ten times or more. The chain joins TRBV2 to TRBJ2-7; 8 bases agree with TRBD2. The length of the CDR3 is 14 residues. CDR1 SNHLY and CDR2 FYNNEI come from the germline V gene. V shed 7 bases and J 0 bases; nucleotides not matched to a gene: 5. The CDR3 DNA follows: TGTGCCAGCATTACTAGCGGTCCCTCCTACGAGCAGTACTTC. Protein: CASITSGPSYEQYF. The full variable domain, completed using reference TRBV2 and TRBJ2-7, is EPEVTQTPSHQVTQMGQEVILRCVPISNHLYFYWYRQILGQKVEFLVSFYNNEISEKSEIFDDQFSVERPDGSNFTLKIRSTKLEDSAMYFCASITSGPSYEQYFGPGTRLTVT.